This TCR beta chain came from a study of spatial heterogeneity in lung cancer. Study results and limitations: Tumor mutation counts were tracked by expanded intratumoral alpha and beta TCR counts.

Concerning this clonotype itself: The antigen is not known.

Stated time point: sample taken at primary tumor resection. TCRdb processed the 5' RACE reads anew with MiXCR; each CDR3 protein has one entry. The repertoire holds about 8,800 distinct CDR3 sequences, more than 3.5% seen once, with 11% in the top ten. Germline V gene sequence: CDR1 ENHRY, CDR2 SYGVKD. This CDR3 is built from 15 residues. V trimming: 5 bases; J trimming: 5 bases; junction bases outside the gene matches: 10. This rearrangement joins TRBV10-3 to TRBJ1-1; 8 bases fit TRBD1. The clonotype comes from a female donor with early-stage non-small cell lung cancer. The specimen was lung tumor tissue, collected at surgery. This CDR3 is CAISPFGQGRTEAFF. Written as DNA, the CDR3 is TGTGCCATCAGTCCCTTCGGACAGGGCCGGACTGAAGCTTTCTTT.